The 13 T cell receptor beta chains given below trace back to one sample, sequenced in a study of CD8 T cells in ankylosing spondylitis. Study-wide points: Within ankylosing spondylitis blood, a TCR beta motif made up of eight highly homologous variants appeared to be characteristic.

Using its own MiXCR run on the 5' RACE reads, TCRdb lists one record per CDR3 protein. The sample consists of 200,000 to 250,000 distinct CDR3 sequences, 6% to 8.5% of them appearing once. No antigens are known for them. The sequenced material came from blood, either unsorted or a sorted T cell fraction (not recorded which). The receptors were sampled from a male donor with ankylosing spondylitis.

This clonotype was picked up a small number of times. V usage is TRBV20-1 and J usage is TRBJ2-1; 12 nucleotides match TRBD2. CDR3 length equals 14 residues. V lost 3 bases and J lost 4; bases outside the gene matches: 1. The germline V gene encodes CDR1 DFQATT and CDR2 SNEGSKA (reference sequence). For the CDR3, the DNA is TGCAGTGCTAGGACTAGCGGGAGTTACAATGAGCAGTTCTTC. Residues: CSARTSGSYNEQFF.

The table lists this clonotype with many counts. The chain is built from TRBV20-1 and TRBJ2-1, with D perhaps matching TRBD1 or TRBD2 (5 bases each). Germline CDR1 reads DFQATT; CDR2 reads SNEGSKA (reference sequence). Trimming took off 6 bases at V and 5 bases at J, with 14 bases between the two ends. The CDR3 spans 13 residues. CDR3 protein: CSARDPPNNEQFF. The CDR3 DNA is TGCAGTGCCCGGGACCCACCAAACAATGAGCAGTTCTTC.

This clonotype has ten or more counts. The chain is built from TRBV9 and TRBJ2-1; TRBD2 agrees at 10 bases. Germline V gives CDR1 SGDLS, CDR2 YYNGEE. Losses at the gene ends were 4 bases for V and 1 base for J; bases not matched to a gene: 14. This CDR3 contains 19 residues. The CDR3 spells CASSFGGAAGGPSYNEQFF. CDR3 in DNA: TGTGCCAGCAGCTTCGGCGGCGCAGCGGGAGGGCCTTCCTACAATGAGCAGTTCTTC.

The table lists this clonotype with many counts. The rearrangement links TRBV29-1 to TRBJ1-2; 8 nucleotides agree with TRBD1. J lost 4 bases, V lost 3 bases, and 13 bases had no gene match. Germline V gives CDR1 SQVTM, CDR2 ANQGSEA. The CDR3 is 16 amino acids. The CDR3 protein is CSVDSPDGTGPYGYTF. In DNA, the CDR3 is TGCAGCGTTGACTCCCCCGACGGGACAGGACCCTATGGCTACACCTTC. The variable domain in full, with the rest retrieved from reference TRBV29-1 and TRBJ1-2, is SAVISQKPSRDICQRGTSLTIQCQVDSQVTMMFWYRQQPGQSLTLIATANQGSEATYESGFVIDKFPISRPNLTFSTLTVSNMSPEDSSIYLCSVDSPDGTGPYGYTFGSGTRLTVV.

This clonotype appeared many times. This rearrangement joins TRBV27 to TRBJ2-7; TRBD2 is a possible D gene (5 bases). With 6 bases removed from V and 3 bases from J, the gap between germline ends came to 12 bases. Looked up from germline, CDR1 is MNHEY and CDR2 is SMNVEV (reference sequence). CDR3 length: 13 residues. The CDR3 sequence: CASRPRGIYEQYF. CDR3 coding DNA: TGTGCCAGCAGACCCCGAGGGATCTACGAGCAGTACTTC.

In this sample, this clonotype turned up many times. This rearrangement joins TRBV12-3 or TRBV12-4 to TRBJ2-3; D is undetermined. Trimming left V 3 bases short and J 2 bases short, with 12 bases between. The CDR3 totals 15 residues. The CDR3 sequence: CASSLGIGDTDTQYF. CDR3 nucleotides: TGTGCCAGCAGTTTGGGCATTGGAGACACAGATACGCAGTATTTT.

Turning to this clonotype: This may stem from a read error, because a much larger clone lies one nucleotide away. The J gene is TRBJ2-1, the V gene TRBV4-3; D unresolved. The CDR3 totals 16 residues. Germline V gene sequence: CDR1 LGHNA, CDR2 YSLEER. CDR3 sequence reads: CASSQHIQSSYNEQLF. CDR3 DNA sequence: TGCGCCAGCAGCCAACATATACAGAGCTCCTACAATGAGCAGCTCTTC.

The sample holds a few counts of this clonotype. The chain uses TRBV18 and TRBJ2-7, with D tentatively TRBD1 or TRBD2 (5 bases each). The V gene lost 0 bases and the J gene lost 0 bases, with 9 bases spanning the gap. The CDR3 spans 15 residues. Germline V gene data show CDR1 as KGHSH and CDR2 as LQKENI. This CDR3 is CASSPPEGPSYEQYF. As DNA, the CDR3 is TGTGCCAGCTCACCACCCGAGGGGCCCTCCTACGAGCAGTACTTC.

This clonotype has ten or more counts. The J gene is TRBJ1-5, the V gene TRBV27, with unresolved D. This CDR3 is built from 13 residues. The germline gives CDR1 MNHEY, CDR2 SMNVEV (reference sequence). V lost 10 bases and J 3 bases, leaving 13 bases between the germline ends. The CDR3: CATAWATNQPQHF. DNA for the CDR3: TGTGCCACCGCATGGGCAACCAATCAGCCCCAGCATTTT.

This sequence joins TRBV7-9 and TRBJ2-6; D is possibly TRBD1 (6 bases). V was shortened by 8 bases and J by 5 bases, with 16 bases between the two germline ends. Germline values: CDR1 SEHNR, CDR2 FQNEAQ (reference sequence). CDR3 size: 15 residues. CDR3 sequence reads: CASGVQGRRANVLTF. The DNA of the CDR3 is TGTGCCAGCGGCGTACAGGGAAGGAGGGCCAACGTCCTGACTTTC.

This clonotype was seen only a few times. The junction departs from the called germline gene at one end, perhaps through a read error. This chain uses TRBV11-2 with TRBJ2-1; D may be TRBD2 (6 bases). This CDR3 has 16 residues. The germline V gene has CDR1 SGHAT and CDR2 FQNNGV. CDR3 sequence: CASSLGWGGSYNQQFF. The CDR3 bases are TGTGCCAGCAGCTTAGGGTGGGGAGGCTCCTACAATCAGCAGTTCTTC.

The rearrangement joins TRBV27 to TRBJ2-7; D remains unclear. There are 13 residues in the CDR3. Per germline, CDR1 MNHEY and CDR2 SMNVEV (reference sequence). Deletions cut 0 bases from V and 7 bases from J, with 10 bases between. CDR3 in amino acids: CASSLSSLEEQYF. For the CDR3, the DNA is TGTGCCAGCAGTTTATCTAGCTTGGAGGAGCAGTACTTC.

The rearrangement uses TRBV7-6 and TRBJ1-3; D is undetermined. The CDR3 length is 15 residues. V gave up 1 base and J gave up 6 bases, with 13 bases separating them. CDR1 SGHVS and CDR2 FNYEAQ come from the germline V gene. CDR3 protein: CASSLGGRRSNTIYF. The CDR3 DNA is TGTGCCAGCAGCTTAGGGGGTCGGCGGTCAAACACCATATATTTT.